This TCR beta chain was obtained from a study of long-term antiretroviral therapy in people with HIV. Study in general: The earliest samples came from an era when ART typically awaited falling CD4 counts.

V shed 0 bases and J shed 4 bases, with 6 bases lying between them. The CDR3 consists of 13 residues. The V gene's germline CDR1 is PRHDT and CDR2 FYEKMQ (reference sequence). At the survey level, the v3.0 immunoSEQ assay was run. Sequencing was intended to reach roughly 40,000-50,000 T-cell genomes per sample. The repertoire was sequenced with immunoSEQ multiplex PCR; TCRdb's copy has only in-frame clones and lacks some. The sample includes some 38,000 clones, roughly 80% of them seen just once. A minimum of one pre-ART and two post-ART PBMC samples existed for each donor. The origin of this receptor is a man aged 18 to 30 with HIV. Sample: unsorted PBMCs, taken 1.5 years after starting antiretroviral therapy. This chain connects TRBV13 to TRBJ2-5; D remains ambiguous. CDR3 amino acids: CASSLGPAETQYF. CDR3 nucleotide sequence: TGTGCCAGCAGCTTAGGCCCGGCAGAGACCCAGTACTTC.